This record concerns one TCR beta chain sequence. Here immunoSEQ multiplex PCR was the method, and the copy in TCRdb shows in-frame clones only, minus some. This sample has roughly 10,000 clones, with around 94% found just once. The data were obtained in a study of graft-versus-host responses after intestinal transplantation. V was clipped by 6 bases and J by 3 bases, with 9 bases between them. The germline gives CDR1 MNHEY, CDR2 SVGAGI. The CDR3 length is 12 residues. Specimen: PBMCs, collected 8 days after intestinal transplant. This receptor was identified in a human patient who received an intestinal transplant, so some T cells may come from the graft donor. This rearrangement joins TRBV6-5 to TRBJ2-7; D assignment may be TRBD1 or TRBD2 (6 bases each). CDR3 region: CASSKGGYEQYF. CDR3 bases: TGTGCCAGCAGCAAGGGGGGCTACGAGCAGTACTTC.